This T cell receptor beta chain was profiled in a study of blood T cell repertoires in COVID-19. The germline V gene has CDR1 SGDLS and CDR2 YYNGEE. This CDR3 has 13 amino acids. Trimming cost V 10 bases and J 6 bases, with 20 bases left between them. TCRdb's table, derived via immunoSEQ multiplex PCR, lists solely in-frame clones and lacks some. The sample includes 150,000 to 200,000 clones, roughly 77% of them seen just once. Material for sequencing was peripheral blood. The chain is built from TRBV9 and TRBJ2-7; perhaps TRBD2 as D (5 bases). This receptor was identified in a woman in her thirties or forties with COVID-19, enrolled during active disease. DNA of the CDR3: TGTGCCCCGGGAAGCGGCCATGGGGTCGAGCAGTACTTC. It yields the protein CAPGSGHGVEQYF. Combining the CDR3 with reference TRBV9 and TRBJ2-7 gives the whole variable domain DSGVTQTPKHLITATGQRVTLRCSPRSGDLSVYWYQQSLDQGLQFLIQYYNGEERAKGNILERFSAQQFPDLHSELNLSSLELGDSALYFCAPGSGHGVEQYFGPGTRLTVT.